The sequence of this TCR beta chain was determined in a study of blood T cell repertoires in COVID-19. V gave up 3 bases and J gave up 3 bases; unmatched junction bases: 4. CDR3 size: 15 residues. Germline CDR1 reads WNHNN; CDR2 reads SYGVQD (reference sequence). Clones were read by immunoSEQ multiplex PCR, and TCRdb kept only the in-frame ones, dropping some. The sample records about 240,000 clones, 75% to 90% being singletons. The origin of this receptor is an older woman with active or convalescent COVID-19. The rearrangement uses TRBV10-1 and TRBJ2-7, with 11 nucleotides matching TRBD1. Sequences were obtained from peripheral blood. The CDR3 sequence is CASSDRTGGGYEQYF. The CDR3 nucleotides are TGCGCCAGCAGTGACCGGACAGGGGGCGGCTACGAGCAGTACTTC.